The entry below gives a single T cell receptor (beta chain) sequence along with its context. These data come from a study of blood T cell repertoires in COVID-19. Study summary: Samples of COVID-19 (acute and convalescent) were obtained from the United States, Italy and Spain. PBMCs, B-cell-depleted T cells, or T cells provided the cDNA or gDNA that made up the material.

CDR3 length: 16 residues. CDR1 is SGDLS and CDR2 is YYNGEE in the germline V gene. J was trimmed by 2 bases and V by 0 bases; bases with no gene match: 6. Original methodology: Researchers report that nucleated cell counts were estimated from reference gene primer amplification. TCRdb keeps only in-frame clones here, not all; method: immunoSEQ multiplex PCR. V and J calls and clone size are those listed in that table; D and trimming were worked out from the DNA. The sample consists of more than 100,000 clones, approximately 90% of them appearing once. Sequencing was performed on peripheral blood. This sequence originates from a middle-aged man with active or convalescent COVID-19. This chain connects TRBV9 to TRBJ2-5; 8 nucleotides match TRBD2. CDR3 amino acids: CASSVGVAGYQETQYF. In nucleotides, the CDR3 is TGTGCCAGCAGCGTAGGGGTAGCGGGGTATCAAGAGACCCAGTACTTC.